Listed below are T cell receptor beta chains from one sample, sequenced in a study of Graves' ophthalmopathy and Graves' hyperthyroidism. TCRdb re-called the multiplex PCR reads with MiXCR, one entry per CDR3 protein. Of fewer than 250,000 distinct CDR3 sequences listed, less than 30% were seen once; the top ten hold approximately 9.6%. The sample consisted of peripheral blood. Receptors were obtained from a man in his fifties or sixties with Graves' ophthalmopathy. CDR3s include the opening cysteine and the closing phenylalanine or tryptophan. Not every row has a clone size; where given, it reads once, few, many or a size class.

j_gene | len | v_gene | abundance | CDR3aa
TRBJ1-3 | 14 | TRBV4-3 | many | CASSPGTASRTIYF
TRBJ2-5 | 15 | TRBV18 | many | CASSPRGRTGETQYF
TRBJ1-1 | 15 | TRBV11-2 | once | CASSAGQGASTEAFF
TRBJ2-5 | 14 | TRBV20-1 | . | CSASEMGGQETQYF
TRBJ1-4 | 13 | TRBV28 | . | CASSLNRDEKLFF
TRBJ2-7 | 14 | TRBV28 | many | CASTPTGMVYEQYF
TRBJ2-7 | 14 | TRBV19 | many | CASSIVGQVSEQYF
TRBJ1-2 | 15 | TRBV19 | many | CASRQAGQGALGYTF
TRBJ2-5 | 15 | TRBV11-2 | many | CASSSSVVAQETQYF
TRBJ1-2 | 12 | TRBV28 | many | CASSQGSHGYTF
TRBJ1-5 | 16 | TRBV28 | once | CASRLVRNHSNQPQHF
TRBJ2-7 | 13 | TRBV6-5 | many | CATCRDRGDEQYF
TRBJ1-5 | 19 | TRBV14 | many | CASKDRAERAVYSNQPQHF
TRBJ2-2 | 15 | TRBV7-9 | many | CASSPHGSSTGELFF
TRBJ1-2 | 15 | TRBV12-3/TRBV12-4 | . | CASSLAPGGRDGYTF
TRBJ2-7 | 13 | TRBV2 | once | CASSGTVLYEQYF
TRBJ2-7 | 14 | TRBV12-3/TRBV12-4 | many | CASSWFGVGGEQYF
TRBJ1-1 | 12 | TRBV11-3 | . | CASTPGNTEAFF
TRBJ2-4 | 14 | TRBV2 | many | CASSPGLLKNIQYF
TRBJ1-1 | 14 | TRBV20-1 | many | CSAGGQVKQTEAFF
TRBJ1-1 | 14 | TRBV30 | . | CAWDRVGVNTEAFF
TRBJ1-2 | 15 | TRBV5-1 | many | CASSLEGGADYGYTF
TRBJ2-7 | 13 | TRBV29-1 | many | CSVDRTGSVEQYF
TRBJ2-5 | 14 | TRBV7-9 | many | CASSLAAEFETQYF
TRBJ2-1 | 13 | TRBV19 | many | CASQERGGYEQFF
TRBJ2-7 | 14 | TRBV9 | many | CASSVGDRANEQYF
TRBJ2-2 | 17 | TRBV5-1 | . | CASSLAQGAKNTGELFF
TRBJ1-2 | 13 | TRBV5-1 | . | CASSFGASYGYTF
TRBJ2-5 | 13 | TRBV20-1 | few | CSAIRASGETQYF
TRBJ1-2 | 13 | TRBV28 | many | CASSTGTSYGYTF
TRBJ2-2 | 18 | TRBV12-3/TRBV12-4 | . | CASSLGTSGRKSTGELFF
TRBJ2-5 | 17 | TRBV7-9 | many | CASSSLPLGPYQETQYF
TRBJ2-2 | 14 | TRBV6-5 | many | CASSGRIDVRELFF
TRBJ1-1 | 13 | TRBV20-1 | many | CSAGQVAAHEAFF
TRBJ2-7 | 13 | TRBV6-5 | many | CASSYKKSYEQYF
TRBJ2-7 | 16 | TRBV27 | many | CASRRLGLADAYEQYF
TRBJ2-7 | 15 | TRBV5-1 | many | CASSLDAGDTYEQYF
TRBJ1-1 | 17 | TRBV5-1 | many | CASSSVVLGQAGTEAFF
TRBJ2-5 | 19 | TRBV27 | few | CASSLAPGLAGVGGETQYF
TRBJ2-5 | 13 | TRBV15 | . | CATSSTGPGTQYF
TRBJ2-5 | 14 | TRBV18 | many | CASSPPARAETQYF
TRBJ2-5 | 15 | TRBV7-9 | many | CASMGGLSSLGTQYF
TRBJ1-5 | 14 | TRBV27 | many | CAGRLTGGDQPQHF
TRBJ1-2 | 15 | TRBV6-6 | many | CASSYSNAGGYGYTF
TRBJ1-5 | 13 | TRBV15 | many | CATSRAHGQPQHF
TRBJ1-1 | 13 | TRBV29-1 | many | CSVDPAAGTEAFF
TRBJ2-6 | 17 | TRBV6-4 | . | CASRTGTASSGANVLTF
TRBJ2-5 | 14 | TRBV12-3/TRBV12-4 | few | CASRDRGTRETQYF
TRBJ2-5 | 15 | TRBV6-2/TRBV6-3 | . | CASRQTLAGGETQYF
TRBJ2-3 | 13 | TRBV7-8 | . | CASSTRQTDTQYF
TRBJ2-7 | 15 | TRBV6-6 | many | CASSVPGLGTFEQYF
TRBJ2-7 | 20 | TRBV12-3/TRBV12-4 | . | CASSFGTSGLAGGTNYEQYF